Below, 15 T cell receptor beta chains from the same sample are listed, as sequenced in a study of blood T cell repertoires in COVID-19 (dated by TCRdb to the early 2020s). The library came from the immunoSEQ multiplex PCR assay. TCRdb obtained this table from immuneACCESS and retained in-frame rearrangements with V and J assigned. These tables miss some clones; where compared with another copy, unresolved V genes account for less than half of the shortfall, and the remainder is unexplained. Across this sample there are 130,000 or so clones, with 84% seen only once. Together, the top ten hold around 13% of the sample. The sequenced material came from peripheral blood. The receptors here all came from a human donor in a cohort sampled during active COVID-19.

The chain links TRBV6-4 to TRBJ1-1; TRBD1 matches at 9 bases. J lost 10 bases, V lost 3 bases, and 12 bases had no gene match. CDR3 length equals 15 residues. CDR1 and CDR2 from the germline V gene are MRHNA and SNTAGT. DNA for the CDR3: TGTGCCAGCAGTGATCACCCGACAGGGGGTCTAGGAGCTTTCTTT. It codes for CASSDHPTGGLGAFF.

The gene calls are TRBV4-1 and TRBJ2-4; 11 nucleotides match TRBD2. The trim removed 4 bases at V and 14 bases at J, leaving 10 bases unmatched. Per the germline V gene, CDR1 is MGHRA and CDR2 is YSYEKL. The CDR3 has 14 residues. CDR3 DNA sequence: TGCGCCAGCAGCCGGCAACTAGCGGGGGCCTCTAAGTACTTC. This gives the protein CASSRQLAGASKYF.

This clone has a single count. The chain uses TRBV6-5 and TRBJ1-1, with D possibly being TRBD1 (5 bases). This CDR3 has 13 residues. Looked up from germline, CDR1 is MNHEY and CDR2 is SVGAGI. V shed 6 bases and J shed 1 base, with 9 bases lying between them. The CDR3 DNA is TGTGCCAGCAGCCACGGGGGGAACACTGAAGCTTTCTTT. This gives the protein CASSHGGNTEAFF.

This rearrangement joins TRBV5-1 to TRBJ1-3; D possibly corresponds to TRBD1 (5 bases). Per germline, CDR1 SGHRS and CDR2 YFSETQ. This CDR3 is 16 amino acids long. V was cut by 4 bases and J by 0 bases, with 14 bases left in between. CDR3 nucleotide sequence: TGCGCCAGCAGCATAGACAGTTCCACCTCTGGAAACACCATATATTTT. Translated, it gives CASSIDSSTSGNTIYF.

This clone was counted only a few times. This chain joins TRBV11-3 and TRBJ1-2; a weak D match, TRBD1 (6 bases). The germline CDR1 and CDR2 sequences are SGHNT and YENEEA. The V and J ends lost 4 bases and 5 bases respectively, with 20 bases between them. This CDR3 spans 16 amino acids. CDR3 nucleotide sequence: TGTGCCAGCAGCTCCTGTCCGATGAGGGGGGGTTATGGCTACACCTTC. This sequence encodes CASSSCPMRGGYGYTF.

CDR3 nucleotides: TGTGCCACCAGCAGAGATCGGGGGACGGAGACCCAGTACTTC. The encoded protein is CATSRDRGTETQYF. The gene calls are TRBV15 and TRBJ2-5; tentative D call: TRBD2 (6 bases). Germline V CDR1 and CDR2: LNHNV, YYDKDF (reference sequence). This CDR3 has 14 amino acids. V dropped 0 bases and J dropped 5 bases, with 10 bases sitting between them.

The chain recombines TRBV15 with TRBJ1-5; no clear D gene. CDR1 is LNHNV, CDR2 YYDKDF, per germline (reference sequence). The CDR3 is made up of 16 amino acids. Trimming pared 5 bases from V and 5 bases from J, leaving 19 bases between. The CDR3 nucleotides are TGTGCCACCAGCCGTGCGGGCTTCGGAGGCGATCAGCCCCAGCATTTT. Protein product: CATSRAGFGGDQPQHF.

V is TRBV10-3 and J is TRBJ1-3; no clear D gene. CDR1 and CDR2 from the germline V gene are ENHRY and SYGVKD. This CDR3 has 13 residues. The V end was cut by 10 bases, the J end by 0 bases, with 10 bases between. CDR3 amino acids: CATQEDSGNTIYF. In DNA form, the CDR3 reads TGTGCCACCCAGGAAGACTCTGGAAACACCATATATTTT.

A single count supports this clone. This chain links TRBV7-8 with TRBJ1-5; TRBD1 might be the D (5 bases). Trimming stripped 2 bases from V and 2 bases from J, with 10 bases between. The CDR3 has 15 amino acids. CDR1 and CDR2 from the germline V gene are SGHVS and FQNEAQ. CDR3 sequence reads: CASSLRGGGNQPQHF. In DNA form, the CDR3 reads TGTGCCAGCAGCTTAAGGGGAGGGGGCAATCAGCCCCAGCATTTT. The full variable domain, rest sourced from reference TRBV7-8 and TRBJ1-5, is GAGVSQSPRYKVAKRGQDVALRCDPISGHVSLFWYQQALGQGPEFLTYFQNEAQLDKSGLPSDRFFAERPEGSVSTLKIQRTQQEDSAVYLCASSLRGGGNQPQHFGDGTRLSIL.

The CDR3 DNA reads as TGTGCCACCAGCAGAGCAGACATGGGAAACACCATATATTTT. Its translation: CATSRADMGNTIYF. The chain carries TRBV15 and TRBJ1-3; D gene uncertain. Germline V gives CDR1 LNHNV, CDR2 YYDKDF (reference sequence). V dropped 1 base and J dropped 4 bases, with 8 bases sitting between them. The CDR3 totals 14 residues.

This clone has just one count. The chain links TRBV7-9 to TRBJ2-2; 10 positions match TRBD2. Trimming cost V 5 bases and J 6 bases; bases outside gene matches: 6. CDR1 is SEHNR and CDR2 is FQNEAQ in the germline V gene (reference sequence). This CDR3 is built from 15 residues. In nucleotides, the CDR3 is TGTGCCAGCAGCCGCGGACTAGCGGAGGCCGGGGAGCTGTTTTTT. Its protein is CASSRGLAEAGELFF.

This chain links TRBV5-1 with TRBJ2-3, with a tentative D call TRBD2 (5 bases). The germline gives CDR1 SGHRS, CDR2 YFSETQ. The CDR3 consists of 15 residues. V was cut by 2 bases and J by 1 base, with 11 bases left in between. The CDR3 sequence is CASSFRWGGTDTQYF. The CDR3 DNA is TGCGCCAGCAGCTTCCGTTGGGGAGGCACAGATACGCAGTATTTT.

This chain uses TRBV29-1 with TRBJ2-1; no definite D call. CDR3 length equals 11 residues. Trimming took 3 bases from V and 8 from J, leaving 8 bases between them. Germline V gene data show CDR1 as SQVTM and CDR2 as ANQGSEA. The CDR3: CSVEAPDEQFF. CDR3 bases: TGCAGCGTTGAGGCCCCCGATGAGCAGTTCTTC.

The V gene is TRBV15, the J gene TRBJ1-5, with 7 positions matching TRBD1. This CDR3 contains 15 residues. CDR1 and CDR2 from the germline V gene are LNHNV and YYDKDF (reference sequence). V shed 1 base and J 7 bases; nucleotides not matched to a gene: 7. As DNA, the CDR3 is TGTGCCACCAGCAGAGCATCAGGGGGAGTCCAGCCCCAGCATTTT. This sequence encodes CATSRASGGVQPQHF. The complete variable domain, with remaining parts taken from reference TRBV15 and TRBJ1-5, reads DAMVIQNPRYQVTQFGKPVTLSCSQTLNHNVMYWYQQKSSQAPKLLFHYYDKDFNNEADTPDNFQSRRPNTSFCFLDIRSPGLGDTAMYLCATSRASGGVQPQHFGDGTRLSIL.

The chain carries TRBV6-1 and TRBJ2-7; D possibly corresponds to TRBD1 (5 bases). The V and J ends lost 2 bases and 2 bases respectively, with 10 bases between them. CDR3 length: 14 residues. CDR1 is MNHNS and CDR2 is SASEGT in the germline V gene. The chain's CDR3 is CASSESGRAYEQYF. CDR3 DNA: TGTGCCAGCAGTGAATCGGGCAGGGCCTACGAGCAGTACTTC.